The 3 T cell receptor beta chains listed next were all sequenced from one sample in a study of blood T cell repertoires in COVID-19. The repertoire was sequenced with immunoSEQ multiplex PCR; TCRdb's copy has only in-frame clones and lacks some. The sample holds hundreds of thousands of clones, 85% to 90% seen once. What was sequenced was PBMCs or T cells enriched from blood (not recorded which). Receptors were obtained from a man aged 25-45 years who had recovered from COVID-19.

This chain links TRBV24-1 with TRBJ1-2; perhaps TRBD1 as D (6 bases). The germline V gene has CDR1 KGHDR and CDR2 SFDVKD. The CDR3 contains 15 residues. Trimming cost V 5 bases and J 8 bases, with 20 bases left between them. CDR3 protein: CATSVSEQGRQGYTF. The CDR3 DNA follows: TGTGCCACCAGTGTCTCCGAACAGGGAAGGCAAGGCTACACCTTC.

V gene TRBV18 combines with J gene TRBJ1-1, with D uncertain. CDR3 size: 19 residues. CDR1 KGHSH and CDR2 LQKENI come from the germline V gene. Trimming took 3 bases from V and 0 from J, leaving 23 bases between them. DNA for the CDR3: TGTGCCAGCTCACCTGACCTGATGCAGAGACGACTCATGAACACTGAAGCTTTCTTT. It translates to CASSPDLMQRRLMNTEAFF.

This clone was detected only once. The V call is TRBV1, the J call TRBJ2-7; the D call of TRBD2 is as the table states it, not checked on the DNA. TRBV1 counts as a pseudogene. CDR3 length: 12 amino acids. The CDR3 protein is CTSSQESYEQYF. The CDR3 DNA follows: TGCACCAGCAGCCAAGAGAGCTACGAGCAGTACTTC.